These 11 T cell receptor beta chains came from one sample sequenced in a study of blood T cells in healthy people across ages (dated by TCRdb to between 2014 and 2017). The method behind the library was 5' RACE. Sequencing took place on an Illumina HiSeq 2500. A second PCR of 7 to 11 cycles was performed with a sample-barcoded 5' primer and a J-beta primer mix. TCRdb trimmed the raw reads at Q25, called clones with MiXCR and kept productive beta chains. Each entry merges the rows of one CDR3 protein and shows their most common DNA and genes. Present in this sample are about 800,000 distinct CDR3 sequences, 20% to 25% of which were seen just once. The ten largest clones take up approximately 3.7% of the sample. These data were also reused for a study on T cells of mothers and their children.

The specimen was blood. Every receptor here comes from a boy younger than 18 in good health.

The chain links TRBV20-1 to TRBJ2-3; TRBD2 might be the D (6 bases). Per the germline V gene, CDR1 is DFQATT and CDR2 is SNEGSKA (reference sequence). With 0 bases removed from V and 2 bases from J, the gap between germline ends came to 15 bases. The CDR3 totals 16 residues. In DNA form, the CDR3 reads TGCAGTGCTAGAGATCGGGAAAGGGGACTCACAGATACGCAGTATTTT. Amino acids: CSARDRERGLTDTQYF.

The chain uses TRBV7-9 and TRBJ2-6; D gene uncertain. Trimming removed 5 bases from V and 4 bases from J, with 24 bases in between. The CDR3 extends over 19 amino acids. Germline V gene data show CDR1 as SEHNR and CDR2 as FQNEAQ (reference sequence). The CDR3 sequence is CASSAGRAFPLSGANVLTF. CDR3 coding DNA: TGTGCCAGCAGCGCAGGCCGGGCCTTCCCTTTATCCGGGGCCAACGTCCTGACTTTC.

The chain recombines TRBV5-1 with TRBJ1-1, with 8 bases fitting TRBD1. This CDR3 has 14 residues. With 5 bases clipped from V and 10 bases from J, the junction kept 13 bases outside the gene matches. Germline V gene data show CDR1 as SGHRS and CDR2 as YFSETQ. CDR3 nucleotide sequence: TGCGCCAGCAGGTCTAATCCAGGGGGCATGGGAGCTTTCTTT. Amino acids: CASRSNPGGMGAFF.

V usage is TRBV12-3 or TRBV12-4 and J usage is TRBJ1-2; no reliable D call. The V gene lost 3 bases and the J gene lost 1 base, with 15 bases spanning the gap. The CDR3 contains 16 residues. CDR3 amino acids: CASSLRGSAVNYGYTF. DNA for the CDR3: TGTGCCAGCAGTTTGCGCGGTTCTGCGGTTAACTATGGCTACACCTTC.

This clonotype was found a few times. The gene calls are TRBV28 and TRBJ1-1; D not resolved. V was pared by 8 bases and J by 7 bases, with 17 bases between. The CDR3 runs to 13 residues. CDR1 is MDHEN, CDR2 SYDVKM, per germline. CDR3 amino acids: CASVTESRFEAFF. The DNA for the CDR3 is TGTGCCAGCGTCACGGAATCCCGATTTGAAGCTTTCTTT. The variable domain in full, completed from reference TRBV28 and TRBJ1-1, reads DVKVTQSSRYLVKRTGEKVFLECVQDMDHENMFWYRQDPGLGLRLIYFSYDVKMKEKGDIPEGYSVSREKKERFSLILESASTNQTSMYLCASVTESRFEAFFGQGTRLTVV.

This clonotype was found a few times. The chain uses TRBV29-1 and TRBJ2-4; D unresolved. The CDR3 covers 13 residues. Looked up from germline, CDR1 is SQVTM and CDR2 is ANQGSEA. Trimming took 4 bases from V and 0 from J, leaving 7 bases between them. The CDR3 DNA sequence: TGCAGCGTTGGACACTCAGCCAAAAACATTCAGTACTTC. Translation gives CSVGHSAKNIQYF.

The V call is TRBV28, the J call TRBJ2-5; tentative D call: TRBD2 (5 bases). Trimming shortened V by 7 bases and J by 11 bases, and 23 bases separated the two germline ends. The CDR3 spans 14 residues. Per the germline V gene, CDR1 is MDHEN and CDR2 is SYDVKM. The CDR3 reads CASIPGLVYGEQYF. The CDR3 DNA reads TGTGCCAGCATTCCCGGACTGGTGTATGGGGAGCAGTACTTC. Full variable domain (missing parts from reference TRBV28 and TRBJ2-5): DVKVTQSSRYLVKRTGEKVFLECVQDMDHENMFWYRQDPGLGLRLIYFSYDVKMKEKGDIPEGYSVSREKKERFSLILESASTNQTSMYLCASIPGLVYGEQYFGPGTRLLVL.

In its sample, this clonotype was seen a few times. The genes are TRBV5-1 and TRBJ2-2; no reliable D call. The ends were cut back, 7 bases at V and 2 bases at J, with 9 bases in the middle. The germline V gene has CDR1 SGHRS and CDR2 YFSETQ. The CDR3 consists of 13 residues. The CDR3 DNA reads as TGCGCCAGCTCCCACCCTAACACCGGGGAGCTGTTTTTT. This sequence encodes CASSHPNTGELFF. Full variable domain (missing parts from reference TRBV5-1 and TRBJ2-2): KAGVTQTPRYLIKTRGQQVTLSCSPISGHRSVSWYQQTPGQGLQFLFEYFSETQRNKGNFPGRFSGRQFSNSRSEMNVSTLELGDSALYLCASSHPNTGELFFGEGSRLTVL.

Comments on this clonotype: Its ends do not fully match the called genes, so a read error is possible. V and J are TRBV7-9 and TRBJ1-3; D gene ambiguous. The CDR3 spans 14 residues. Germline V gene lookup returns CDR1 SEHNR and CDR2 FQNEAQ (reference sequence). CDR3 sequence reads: CASSTTQAGNTINF. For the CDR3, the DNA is TGTGCCAGCAGCACCACCCAGGCTGGAAACACCATAAATTTT. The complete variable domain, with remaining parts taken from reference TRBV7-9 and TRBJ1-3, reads DTGVSQNPRHKITKRGQNVTFRCDPISEHNRLYWYRQTLGQGPEFLTYFQNEAQLEKSRLLSDRFSAERPKGSFSTLEIQRTEQGDSAMYLCASSTTQAGNTINFGEGSWLTVV.

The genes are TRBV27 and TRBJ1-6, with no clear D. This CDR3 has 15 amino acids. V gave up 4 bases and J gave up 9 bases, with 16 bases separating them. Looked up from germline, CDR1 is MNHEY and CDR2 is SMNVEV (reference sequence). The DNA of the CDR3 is TGTGCCAGCAGTTCTCGGGTCCGGAGAGGTTCACCCCTCCACTTT. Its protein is CASSSRVRRGSPLHF.

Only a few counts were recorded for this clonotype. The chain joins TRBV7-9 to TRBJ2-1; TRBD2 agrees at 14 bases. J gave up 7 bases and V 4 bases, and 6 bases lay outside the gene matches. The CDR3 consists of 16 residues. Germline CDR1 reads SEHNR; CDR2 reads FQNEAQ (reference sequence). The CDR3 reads CASSSTGTSGGNEQFF. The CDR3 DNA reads TGTGCCAGCAGCTCAACCGGGACTAGCGGGGGTAATGAGCAGTTCTTC.